A single sample is the source of the 24 T cell receptor beta chains below, sequenced in a study of T cell repertoires in cytomegalovirus infection. Each CDR3 protein is one row after TCRdb ran MiXCR on the reads. The sample consists of under 250,000 distinct CDR3 sequences, approximately 7% of them appearing once. The sequenced sample was PBMCs. These receptors all stem from a human donor in good health (CMV status not recorded). Some clones in this sample may be carry-over from other donors' samples.

This clonotype was counted at least ten times. This rearrangement joins TRBV20-1 to TRBJ2-7; D gene unclear. V shed 2 bases and J shed 3 bases, with 11 bases lying between them. Germline assignment: CDR1 DFQATT and CDR2 SNEGSKA (reference sequence). This CDR3 contains 13 residues. The CDR3 coding sequence is TGCAGTGCTAGAAAGGGTCCCAGCTACGAGCAGTACTTC. Protein: CSARKGPSYEQYF.

About this clonotype itself: A much larger clone sits a single nucleotide away, making a read error possible. The J gene is TRBJ1-3, the V gene TRBV28; the D gene is possibly TRBD1 (6 bases). CDR3 length: 15 amino acids. V was cut by 8 bases and J by 0 bases, with 14 bases left in between. Germline V gives CDR1 MDHEN, CDR2 SYDVKM. The CDR3 is CASCPPDSSGNTIYF. As DNA, the CDR3 is TGTGCCAGCTGTCCCCCGGACAGCTCTGGAAACACCATATATTTT.

V is TRBV15 and J is TRBJ1-1; no firm D call. Per the germline V gene, CDR1 is LNHNV and CDR2 is YYDKDF (reference sequence). V lost 0 bases and J 1 base, leaving 12 bases between the germline ends. CDR3 length equals 16 residues. The CDR3 DNA reads TGTGCCACCAGCAGAGAATCTCTCCCGAGGAACACTGAAGCTTTCTTT. Its translation is CATSRESLPRNTEAFF.

This clonotype was picked up many times. The V and J genes are TRBV6-2 or TRBV6-3 and TRBJ2-7; possibly TRBD1 for D (7 bases). V dropped 6 bases and J dropped 3 bases, with 21 bases sitting between them. The V gene's germline CDR1 is MNHEY and CDR2 SVGEGT. CDR3 size: 16 residues. CDR3 in DNA: TGTGCCAGCAGCCTTAAGACGACAGGGAGGAACTACGAGCAGTACTTC. Its protein product is CASSLKTTGRNYEQYF.

This clonotype was picked up many times. The V call is TRBV6-2 or TRBV6-3, the J call TRBJ1-5, with no clear D. V was clipped by 5 bases and J by 4 bases, with 12 bases between them. Germline V gives CDR1 MNHEY, CDR2 SVGEGT. CDR3 length: 14 amino acids. For the CDR3, the DNA is TGTGCCAGCAGTCTCGACGGGTGGAATCAGCCCCAGCATTTT. Amino acid sequence: CASSLDGWNQPQHF.

This clonotype is judged medium-sized (0.01 to 0.1%). The chain carries TRBV7-2 and TRBJ1-5, with a weak D call TRBD1 (5 bases). Germline CDR1 and CDR2: SGHTA and FQGNSA. V dropped 3 bases and J dropped 6 bases, with 12 bases sitting between them. The CDR3 runs 14 residues. Here the CDR3 DNA reads TGTGCCAGCAGCTTGGGGTCGGGGCGTCAGCCCCAGCATTTT. It encodes CASSLGSGRQPQHF.

This clonotype appeared many times. The chain links TRBV5-1 to TRBJ1-1; D gene unclear. The CDR3 totals 14 residues. V lost 4 bases, J lost 4 bases, and 14 bases lay in between. Germline CDR1 is SGHRS and CDR2 is YFSETQ. The CDR3 region is CASSQYMRATEAFF. CDR3 DNA: TGCGCCAGCAGCCAATACATGAGGGCCACTGAAGCTTTCTTT. The variable domain in full, with the rest retrieved from reference TRBV5-1 and TRBJ1-1, is KAGVTQTPRYLIKTRGQQVTLSCSPISGHRSVSWYQQTPGQGLQFLFEYFSETQRNKGNFPGRFSGRQFSNSRSEMNVSTLELGDSALYLCASSQYMRATEAFFGQGTRLTVV.

This clonotype was seen only a few times. This chain joins TRBV27 and TRBJ1-1; a possible D gene is TRBD1 (5 bases). The CDR3 covers 18 residues. With 2 bases removed from V and 4 bases from J, the gap between germline ends came to 23 bases. Germline assignment: CDR1 MNHEY and CDR2 SMNVEV (reference sequence). CDR3 amino acids: CASSLRAGRRQSGTEAFF. CDR3 sequence (DNA): TGTGCCAGCAGTTTAAGGGCAGGGAGGCGCCAATCTGGCACTGAAGCTTTCTTT.

This clonotype showed up many times. The chain links TRBV14 to TRBJ1-1, with D uncertain. V was clipped by 2 bases and J by 0 bases, with 4 bases between them. This CDR3 comprises 13 residues. Germline lookup yields CDR1 SGHDN and CDR2 FVKESK. The CDR3 is CASSQQVNTEAFF. CDR3 bases: TGTGCCAGCAGCCAACAGGTGAACACTGAAGCTTTCTTT.

This clonotype showed up many times. The genes are TRBV7-2 and TRBJ1-5; tentatively, D is TRBD1 (5 bases). This CDR3 comprises 15 residues. The germline V and J ends were trimmed by 5 bases and 0 bases, with 11 bases remaining between them. Germline V gene lookup returns CDR1 SGHTA and CDR2 FQGNSA. Written as DNA, the CDR3 is TGTGCCAGCAGCCACTGGGGGGATAGCAATCAGCCCCAGCATTTT. Translated, it gives CASSHWGDSNQPQHF.

This clonotype was observed many times. The chain employs TRBV2 and TRBJ2-7; 10 bases line up with TRBD1. This CDR3 has 14 amino acids. After removal of 7 bases from V and 4 bases from J, the junction contained 7 bases not matched to a gene. CDR1 SNHLY and CDR2 FYNNEI come from the germline V gene. DNA of the CDR3: TGTGCCAGCACCGACCAGGGACAGGGGTACGAGCAGTACTTC. The encoded protein is CASTDQGQGYEQYF.

This clonotype showed up many times. This rearrangement joins TRBV29-1 to TRBJ1-2; TRBD1 might be the D (6 bases). CDR1 and CDR2 (germline): SQVTM, ANQGSEA. The CDR3 covers 13 residues. Between the trimmed V and J ends, which lost 3 bases and 6 bases, there was a span of 14 bases. In nucleotides, the CDR3 is TGCAGCGTTGACTTAGCCGGGGGCGATGGCTACACCTTC. Translating it yields CSVDLAGGDGYTF.

This clonotype was observed many times. The V gene is TRBV6-1, the J gene TRBJ1-1; no firm D call. Germline loops: CDR1 MNHNS, CDR2 SASEGT. The CDR3 has 13 residues. The V end lost 6 bases, the J end lost 0 bases, and 8 bases lay between the germline ends. The DNA of the CDR3 is TGTGCCAGCAGAATGTCCATGAACACTGAAGCTTTCTTT. Its protein is CASRMSMNTEAFF.

This clonotype was recorded many times. This chain joins TRBV28 and TRBJ2-7, with 10 bases that match TRBD2. Per germline, CDR1 MDHEN and CDR2 SYDVKM. With V trimmed by 7 bases and J by 0 bases, 6 bases remained unmatched. The CDR3 is 15 amino acids. CDR3 DNA sequence: TGTGCCAGCATTAGCGGGGGGTACAGCTCCTACGAGCAGTACTTC. This sequence encodes CASISGGYSSYEQYF.

Many counts were recorded for this clonotype. The rearrangement uses TRBV7-2 and TRBJ2-4, with D uncertain. V shed 6 bases and J shed 10 bases, with 16 bases lying between them. This CDR3 contains 13 residues. Germline V lookup: CDR1 SGHTA, CDR2 FQGNSA. In DNA form, the CDR3 reads TGTGCCAGCAGTGGTCCAAACGGGTGGATTCAGTACTTC. It translates to CASSGPNGWIQYF.

The chain joins TRBV5-1 to TRBJ2-3; D is unresolved. CDR3 length: 15 amino acids. The ends were cut back, 3 bases at V and 0 bases at J, with 11 bases in the middle. Germline V CDR1 and CDR2: SGHRS, YFSETQ. CDR3 sequence (DNA): TGCGCCAGCAGCTATGGTGGGGTTAGCACAGATACGCAGTATTTT. It yields the protein CASSYGGVSTDTQYF.

This clonotype was seen many times. The genes are TRBV7-2 and TRBJ1-4; D possibly corresponds to TRBD1 (6 bases). The ends were cut back, 6 bases at V and 2 bases at J, with 16 bases in the middle. This CDR3 spans 16 amino acids. Germline assignment: CDR1 SGHTA and CDR2 FQGNSA. The chain's CDR3 is CASRPNTGTTNEKLFF. As DNA, the CDR3 is TGTGCCAGCAGGCCAAACACAGGGACGACTAATGAAAAACTGTTTTTT.

This clonotype came up many times. The rearrangement joins TRBV6-1 to TRBJ2-3; 9 nucleotides match TRBD1. The CDR3 covers 15 residues. Germline loops: CDR1 MNHNS, CDR2 SASEGT. J lost 4 bases, V lost 6 bases, and 8 bases had no gene match. This chain's CDR3 is CASSRQGVQPDTQYF. For the CDR3, the DNA is TGTGCCAGCAGCCGACAGGGGGTCCAACCAGATACGCAGTATTTT.

The table lists this clonotype with many counts. The genes are TRBV7-6 and TRBJ1-4, with D unclear. This CDR3 has 14 residues. Looked up from germline, CDR1 is SGHVS and CDR2 is FNYEAQ. V was cut by 4 bases and J by 4 bases, with 10 bases left in between. This CDR3 reads CASSSRAGNEKLFF. The CDR3 DNA follows: TGTGCCAGCAGCTCTCGGGCGGGTAATGAAAAACTGTTTTTT.

This clonotype came up many times. The chain has TRBV11-3 and TRBJ1-3; D is unresolved. The CDR3 extends over 13 amino acids. The V end lost 6 bases, the J end lost 4 bases, and 10 bases lay between the germline ends. Germline assignment: CDR1 SGHNT and CDR2 YENEEA. This CDR3 reads CASSAGYGNTIYF. The CDR3 DNA is TGTGCCAGCAGTGCCGGGTACGGAAACACCATATATTTT. The full variable domain, with the rest looked up from reference TRBV11-3 and TRBJ1-3, is EAGVVQSPRYKIIEKKQPVAFWCNPISGHNTLYWYLQNLGQGPELLIRYENEEAVDDSQLPKDRFSAERLKGVDSTLKIQPAELGDSAVYLCASSAGYGNTIYFGEGSWLTVV.

This clonotype was counted at least ten times. The gene calls are TRBV7-6 and TRBJ2-7; D tentatively reads TRBD1 or TRBD2 (6 bases each). The CDR3 totals 16 residues. V dropped 4 bases and J dropped 5 bases, with 21 bases sitting between them. CDR1 and CDR2 (germline): SGHVS, FNYEAQ. The CDR3 loop is CASSSRRARGSHEQYF. CDR3 sequence (DNA): TGTGCCAGCAGCTCCAGGAGGGCCAGGGGATCCCACGAGCAGTACTTC.

There are many counts of this clonotype. The rearrangement joins TRBV7-2 to TRBJ2-3; no reliable D call. The germline V and J ends were trimmed by 0 bases and 3 bases, with 10 bases remaining between them. The CDR3 is 15 residues long. Looked up from germline, CDR1 is SGHTA and CDR2 is FQGNSA. This chain's CDR3 is CASSLAPLSTDTQYF. The CDR3 region has the DNA TGTGCCAGCAGCTTAGCCCCTCTTTCAACAGATACGCAGTATTTT.

The rearrangement joins TRBV7-9 to TRBJ1-2; D might be TRBD1 (6 bases). The CDR3 is 16 residues long. Per germline, CDR1 SEHNR and CDR2 FQNEAQ (reference sequence). V was clipped by 5 bases and J by 7 bases, with 23 bases between them. The CDR3 nucleotides are TGTGCCAGCAGCCCCCTGGCAGGGGAGAATTACGGTGGCTACACCTTC. This encodes CASSPLAGENYGGYTF.

At least ten counts were recorded for this clonotype. V gene TRBV6-2 or TRBV6-3 combines with J gene TRBJ1-1, with unresolved D. CDR1 and CDR2 (germline): MNHEY, SVGEGT. The CDR3 is 14 residues long. Trimming stripped 7 bases from V and 0 bases from J, with 12 bases between. CDR3 sequence: CASTMDGMNTEAFF. CDR3 sequence (DNA): TGTGCCAGCACCATGGACGGGATGAACACTGAAGCTTTCTTT.